These 21 T cell receptor beta chains were sequenced from one sample in a study of blood T cell repertoires in COVID-19. Some clones are missing from TCRdb's copy, which holds only in-frame ones; the method was immunoSEQ multiplex PCR. This sample has under 200,000 clones, with 87% found just once. The sequencing sample was made of peripheral blood. These receptors were obtained from a woman in her fifties or sixties who had recovered from COVID-19.

The table lists this clone with a count of one. The V and J genes are TRBV4-1 and TRBJ2-5, with 7 bases aligning to TRBD2. Germline CDR1 MGHRA, CDR2 YSYEKL. The CDR3 totals 17 residues. The V gene end was trimmed by 3 bases and the J gene end by 4 bases; junction bases not matched to a gene: 14. Written as DNA, the CDR3 is TGCGCCAGCAGCCAGAGCCGGACGGGCGGGGGATCAGAGACCCAGTACTTC. This codes for CASSQSRTGGGSETQYF.

A few counts support this clone. DNA for the CDR3: TGTGCCAGCAGTGAAGCCTGGTCGGGAGTCAATGAAAAACTGTTTTTT. Translated, it gives CASSEAWSGVNEKLFF. The chain has TRBV6-1 and TRBJ1-4; D gene ambiguous. CDR3 size: 16 residues. V was pared by 0 bases and J by 5 bases, with 13 bases between. Germline V lookup: CDR1 MNHNS, CDR2 SASEGT.

This clone occurred a few times. The V and J genes are TRBV5-1 and TRBJ2-1, with 7 bases fitting TRBD1. This CDR3 comprises 14 residues. The germline V gene encodes CDR1 SGHRS and CDR2 YFSETQ. V lost 3 bases to trimming and J lost 6 bases; unmatched junction nucleotides: 6. The DNA for the CDR3 is TGCGCCAGCAGCTATGGACAGGTTCGCAATGAGCAGTTCTTC. Its translation is CASSYGQVRNEQFF.

This clone was counted a single time. The V call is TRBV3-1 (or the pseudogene TRBV3-2), the J call TRBJ1-2; D uncertain. The V gene's germline CDR1 is LGHDT and CDR2 YNNKEL (reference sequence). The CDR3 sequence is 14 residues long. Trimming stripped 1 base from V and 3 bases from J, with 9 bases between. The CDR3 is CASSQAQAHYGYTF. Written as DNA, the CDR3 is TGTGCCAGCAGCCAAGCGCAGGCTCACTATGGCTACACCTTC.

This clone was seen only a few times. The gene calls are TRBV12-2 and TRBJ1-6. TRBV12-2 is a pseudogene. The CDR3 contains 14 residues. The CDR3 protein is CASRPKHGNSPLHF. The CDR3 DNA follows: TGTGCAAGTCGCCCAAAACACGGGAATTCACCCCTCCACTTT.

This chain uses TRBV3-1 (or the pseudogene TRBV3-2) with TRBJ1-1; 9 nucleotides line up with TRBD1. Germline V CDR1 and CDR2: LGHDT, YNNKEL (reference sequence). The CDR3 contains 14 residues. V shed 4 bases and J 4 bases; nucleotides not matched to a gene: 4. The CDR3 DNA sequence: TGTGCCAGCAGCCTCACAGGGGGCTCCACTGAAGCTTTCTTT. Encoded protein: CASSLTGGSTEAFF.

The chain uses TRBV5-1 and TRBJ2-4, with 9 positions matching TRBD1. CDR1 and CDR2 (germline): SGHRS, YFSETQ. CDR3 length: 16 amino acids. The junction had 10 bases not matched to a gene; V was cut back by 4 bases and J by 5 bases. CDR3 protein: CASSPLTGGSQNIQYF. The CDR3 DNA reads as TGCGCCAGCAGCCCGCTGACAGGGGGTTCTCAAAACATTCAGTACTTC. Together with reference TRBV5-1 and TRBJ2-4, the CDR3 gives the full variable domain: KAGVTQTPRYLIKTRGQQVTLSCSPISGHRSVSWYQQTPGQGLQFLFEYFSETQRNKGNFPGRFSGRQFSNSRSEMNVSTLELGDSALYLCASSPLTGGSQNIQYFGAGTRLSVL.

The chain carries TRBV7-9 and TRBJ2-3; TRBD2 matches at 8 bases. The V and J ends lost 5 bases and 1 base, in that order; junction bases with no gene match: 11. There are 17 residues in the CDR3. Germline V CDR1 and CDR2: SEHNR, FQNEAQ (reference sequence). The CDR3 is CASSPPQGRGGTDTQYF. DNA of the CDR3: TGTGCCAGCAGCCCCCCCCAGGGGCGGGGGGGCACAGATACGCAGTATTTT.

The V gene is TRBV6-1, the J gene TRBJ2-5, with 9 bases identical to TRBD1. Trimming took 1 base from V and 5 from J; bases not matched to a gene: 5. The CDR3 is made up of 15 amino acids. Germline loops: CDR1 MNHNS, CDR2 SASEGT. The CDR3 nucleotides are TGTGCCAGCAGTGAAGGGACAGGGGCCTGGGAGACCCAGTACTTC. It is translated as CASSEGTGAWETQYF.

The chain recombines TRBV6-5 with TRBJ1-2; a possible D gene is TRBD1 (5 bases). Trimming removed 0 bases at V and 4 bases at J, with 12 bases between. CDR3 length: 15 residues. Germline lookup yields CDR1 MNHEY and CDR2 SVGAGI. The CDR3 DNA reads as TGTGCCAGCAGTTACTCCCGGGACTCGGGCTATGGCTACACCTTC. This gives the protein CASSYSRDSGYGYTF.

The chain uses TRBV30 and TRBJ1-3, with TRBD1 matching over 10 bases. J gave up 0 bases and V 0 bases, and 5 bases lay outside the gene matches. Germline CDR1 GTSNPN, CDR2 SVGIG (reference sequence). CDR3 length equals 17 residues. The CDR3 loop reads CAWSVNRDRGSGNTIYF. CDR3 nucleotide sequence: TGTGCCTGGAGTGTAAACCGGGACAGGGGCTCTGGAAACACCATATATTTT.

The V gene is TRBV3-1 (or the pseudogene TRBV3-2), the J gene TRBJ1-2; a weak D match, TRBD1 (5 bases). V gave up 4 bases and J gave up 7 bases, with 13 bases separating them. Per the germline V gene, CDR1 is LGHDT and CDR2 is YNNKEL (reference sequence). CDR3 length: 13 amino acids. The CDR3 coding sequence is TGTGCCAGCAGCCCGGAGTTAGGGGTTGGCTACACCTTC. Translated, it gives CASSPELGVGYTF.

CDR3 sequence: CASRKTGNGNTIYF. In DNA, the CDR3 is TGTGCCAGCAGAAAGACAGGGAATGGAAACACCATATATTTT. V usage is TRBV28 and J usage is TRBJ1-3, with 7 bases fitting TRBD1. V shed 6 bases and J 3 bases; nucleotides not matched to a gene: 5. The CDR3 sequence is 14 residues long. Germline CDR1 MDHEN, CDR2 SYDVKM.

The chain recombines TRBV27 with TRBJ1-5; perhaps TRBD1 as D (6 bases). Per germline, CDR1 MNHEY and CDR2 SMNVEV (reference sequence). Trimming pared 6 bases from V and 1 base from J, leaving 13 bases between. This CDR3 has 15 amino acids. Written as DNA, the CDR3 is TGTGCCAGCAGAGAGGGGGTCTTAAGCAATCAGCCCCAGCATTTT. Protein sequence: CASREGVLSNQPQHF.

The genes are TRBV7-2 and TRBJ1-6; D not certain. Germline CDR1 is SGHTA and CDR2 is FQGNSA. This CDR3 region has 12 residues. The V end was cut by 3 bases, the J end by 9 bases, with 6 bases between. The CDR3 sequence is CASSFPSSPLHF. The CDR3 DNA reads TGTGCCAGCAGCTTTCCCAGTTCACCCCTCCACTTT.

The rearrangement joins TRBV20-1 to TRBJ2-1, with D possibly matching TRBD2 (6 bases). This CDR3 is 15 amino acids long. Trimming left V 3 bases short and J 4 bases short, with 16 bases between. Germline lookup yields CDR1 DFQATT and CDR2 SNEGSKA (reference sequence). CDR3 region: CSASPLGLRYNEQFF. CDR3 DNA sequence: TGCAGTGCTAGTCCTCTTGGACTACGTTACAATGAGCAGTTCTTC.

V usage is TRBV2 and J usage is TRBJ2-5; 9 nucleotides match TRBD2. V was clipped by 3 bases and J by 1 base; unmatched bases: 6. The CDR3 sequence is 16 residues long. Germline CDR1 SNHLY, CDR2 FYNNEI. CDR3 DNA sequence: TGTGCCAGCAGTGAGGGAGCGGGGGGCATCCAAGAGACCCAGTACTTC. Protein product: CASSEGAGGIQETQYF.

This chain uses TRBV2 with TRBJ2-2; no reliable D call. The length of the CDR3 is 13 residues. Germline CDR1 SNHLY, CDR2 FYNNEI. The V gene lost 3 bases and the J gene lost 4 bases, with 6 bases spanning the gap. Here the CDR3 reads CASSESFTGELFF. As DNA, the CDR3 is TGTGCCAGCAGTGAGAGCTTCACCGGGGAGCTGTTTTTT.

The chain is built from TRBV10-3 and TRBJ1-5; possible D gene TRBD1, 6 bases. The CDR3 sequence is 15 residues long. Deletions cut 8 bases from V and 0 bases from J, with 14 bases between. CDR1 is ENHRY, CDR2 SYGVKD, per germline. CDR3 sequence reads: CAISPDSYSNQPQHF. CDR3 DNA: TGTGCCATCTCCCCGGACAGCTATAGCAATCAGCCCCAGCATTTT.

The chain recombines TRBV9 with TRBJ2-3, with 7 bases that match TRBD1. The CDR3 has 13 amino acids. Germline V gene sequence: CDR1 SGDLS, CDR2 YYNGEE. V lost 4 bases and J lost 4; bases outside the gene matches: 3. The CDR3 DNA is TGTGCCAGCAGCACGAGGGGGCCAGATACGCAGTATTTT. This codes for CASSTRGPDTQYF. Filled out from reference TRBV9 and TRBJ2-3, the complete variable domain reads DSGVTQTPKHLITATGQRVTLRCSPRSGDLSVYWYQQSLDQGLQFLIQYYNGEERAKGNILERFSAQQFPDLHSELNLSSLELGDSALYFCASSTRGPDTQYFGPGTRLTVL.

V usage is TRBV19 and J usage is TRBJ1-1, with D possibly TRBD1 on 5 matching bases. The CDR3 extends over 14 amino acids. V was cut by 3 bases and J by 2 bases, with 10 bases left in between. CDR1 and CDR2 from the germline V gene are LNHDA and SQIVND (reference sequence). The CDR3 sequence is CASSMWGGNTEAFF. The CDR3 bases are TGTGCCAGTAGTATGTGGGGCGGTAACACTGAAGCTTTCTTT.